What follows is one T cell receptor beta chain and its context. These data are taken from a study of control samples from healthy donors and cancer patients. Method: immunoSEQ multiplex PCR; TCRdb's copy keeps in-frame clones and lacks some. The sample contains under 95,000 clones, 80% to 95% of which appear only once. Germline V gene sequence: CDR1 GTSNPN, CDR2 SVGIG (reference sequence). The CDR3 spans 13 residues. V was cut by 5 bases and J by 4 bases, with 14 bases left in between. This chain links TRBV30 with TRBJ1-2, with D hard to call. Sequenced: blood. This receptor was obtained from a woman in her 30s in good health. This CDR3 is CAWGTGRGYGYTF. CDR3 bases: TGTGCCTGGGGAACGGGCCGTGGCTATGGCTACACCTTC. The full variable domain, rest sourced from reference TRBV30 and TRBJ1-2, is SQTIHQWPATLVQPVGSPLSLECTVEGTSNPNLYWYRQAAGRGLQLLFYSVGIGQISSEVPQNLSASRPQDRQFILSSKKLLLSDSGFYLCAWGTGRGYGYTFGSGTRLTVV.